This T cell receptor beta chain originates from a study of spatial heterogeneity in lung cancer. Each TCR cDNA molecule bore a unique molecular identifier. TCRdb independently ran MiXCR on the 5' RACE reads; one entry per CDR3 protein. The sample yields thousands of distinct CDR3 sequences, about 5% seen once. This clonotype rates as medium-sized (0.01 to 0.1%). The time point: sample taken at primary tumor resection. Without sorting, whole RNA was sequenced from tumor, nontumor lung or frozen PBMC. The source of this sequence is a female donor with early-stage non-small cell lung cancer. Source: normal lung tissue next to the tumor, taken at surgery.

CDR3 sequence: CASSYLVGTGLGSNQPQHF. CDR3 DNA: TGTGCCAGCAGTTACTTAGTCGGTACAGGCCTTGGAAGCAATCAGCCCCAGCATTTT. This chain joins TRBV6-2 or TRBV6-3 and TRBJ1-5; a possible D gene is TRBD1 (5 bases). Germline-derived CDR1 and CDR2 are MNHEY and SVGEGT. Trimming removed 1 base from V and 1 base from J, with 20 bases in between. The CDR3 has 19 residues.